This T cell receptor (beta chain) is drawn from a study of response to subunit inactivated influenza vaccine. Regarding the study as a whole: The authors suggested that every seasonal influenza vaccination recruits few new T cells.

V shed 0 bases and J shed 4 bases, with 13 bases lying between them. CDR1 is LNHNV, CDR2 YYDKDF, per germline (reference sequence). The CDR3 runs to 16 residues. In regard to this clonotype: Its target is unknown.

One entry per CDR3 protein results from TCRdb running MiXCR on the RT-PCR reads. The data contain about 610,000 distinct CDR3 sequences, around 15% of them seen just once; the ten biggest clones take up around 10%. The specimen was PBMCs from blood, collected roughly 13 days after vaccination. The TCR comes from a man aged 45-65 years who received an inactivated influenza vaccine. The chain couples TRBV15 to TRBJ1-5; D remains ambiguous. CDR3 in amino acids: CATSRDITAPNQPQHF. The CDR3 DNA sequence: TGTGCCACCAGCAGAGATATAACGGCTCCGAATCAGCCCCAGCATTTT. The whole variable domain, filled in from reference TRBV15 and TRBJ1-5, reads DAMVIQNPRYQVTQFGKPVTLSCSQTLNHNVMYWYQQKSSQAPKLLFHYYDKDFNNEADTPDNFQSRRPNTSFCFLDIRSPGLGDTAMYLCATSRDITAPNQPQHFGDGTRLSIL.